This TCR beta chain was retrieved from a study of cytomegalovirus exposure and HLA in healthy donors. A multiplex PCR was run with 60 Vbeta primers and 13 Jbeta primers. The method was immunoSEQ multiplex PCR; TCRdb's version includes in-frame clones alone and lacks a portion of them. Of approximately 160,000 clones listed, roughly 82% are singletons. The CDR3 extends over 16 amino acids. The ends were cut back, 1 base at V and 3 bases at J, with 14 bases in the middle. Germline CDR1 MGHRA, CDR2 YSYEKL. The receptor comes from a woman aged 25-40 years in good health and CMV-seronegative. V usage is TRBV4-1 and J usage is TRBJ2-3; D is possibly TRBD1 (5 bases). Specimen: PBMCs. The CDR3 DNA is TGCGCCAGCAGCCAAGCGCTGAACAGGCAAACAGATACGCAGTATTTT. It encodes CASSQALNRQTDTQYF.